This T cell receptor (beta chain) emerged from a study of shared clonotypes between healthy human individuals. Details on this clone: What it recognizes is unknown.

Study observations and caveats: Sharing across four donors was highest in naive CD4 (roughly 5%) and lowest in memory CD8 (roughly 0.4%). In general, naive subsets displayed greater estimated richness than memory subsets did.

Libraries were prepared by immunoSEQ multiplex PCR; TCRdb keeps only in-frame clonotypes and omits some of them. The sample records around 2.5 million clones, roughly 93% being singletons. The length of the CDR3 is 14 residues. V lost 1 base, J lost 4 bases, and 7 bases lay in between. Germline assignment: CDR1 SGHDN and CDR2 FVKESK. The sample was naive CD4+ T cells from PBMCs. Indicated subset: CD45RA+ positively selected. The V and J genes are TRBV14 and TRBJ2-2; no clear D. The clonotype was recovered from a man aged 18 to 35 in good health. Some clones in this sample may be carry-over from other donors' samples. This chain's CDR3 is CASSQATRTGELFF. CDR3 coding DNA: TGTGCCAGCAGCCAAGCAACCCGCACCGGGGAGCTGTTTTTT.